These 17 T cell receptor beta chains were all obtained from the same sample, sequenced in a study of T cell responses to AZD1222 COVID-19 vaccine. Clones were read by immunoSEQ multiplex PCR, and TCRdb kept only the in-frame ones, dropping some. The table has around 140,000 clones, 90% seen once. The sample consisted of peripheral blood, taken on day 0 of AZD1222 vaccination. These receptor sequences come from an adult in good health.

This chain connects TRBV11-3 to TRBJ1-1; 8 bases line up with TRBD1. Unmatched junction bases numbered 8, after V lost 7 bases and J lost 1 base. The CDR3 extends over 15 amino acids. CDR1 is SGHNT and CDR2 is YENEEA in the germline V gene. CDR3 protein: CASTAGTGRNTEAFF. The CDR3 DNA reads TGTGCCAGCACCGCCGGGACAGGAAGGAACACTGAAGCTTTCTTT.

This sequence joins TRBV7-9 and TRBJ1-3; TRBD1 matches at 7 bases. CDR1 and CDR2 (germline): SEHNR, FQNEAQ (reference sequence). This CDR3 region has 13 residues. V was pared by 8 bases and J by 0 bases, with 1 base of the junction left unmatched. Here the CDR3 reads CASRQGSGNTIYF. The CDR3 DNA follows: TGTGCCAGCCGACAGGGCTCTGGAAACACCATATATTTT.

The chain couples TRBV7-8 to TRBJ1-1; unclear D gene. With 1 base removed from V and 1 base from J, the gap between germline ends came to 7 bases. This CDR3 is 14 amino acids long. Germline values: CDR1 SGHVS, CDR2 FQNEAQ. The CDR3 sequence is CASSLESGNTEAFF. The CDR3 DNA reads as TGTGCCAGCAGCTTAGAAAGCGGGAACACTGAAGCTTTCTTT.

The table lists this clone with a count of one. The gene calls are TRBV27 and TRBJ2-7, with 9 bases fitting TRBD1. Germline-derived CDR1 and CDR2 are MNHEY and SMNVEV (reference sequence). V lost 7 bases, J lost 4 bases, and 11 bases stayed unmatched. CDR3 length: 15 amino acids. For the CDR3, the DNA is TGTGCCAGCACCGGGGCAGGGACAGGGATTTACGAGCAGTACTTC. It is translated as CASTGAGTGIYEQYF.

V usage is TRBV29-1 and J usage is TRBJ2-7; 10 bases agree with TRBD1. Germline assignment: CDR1 SQVTM and CDR2 ANQGSEA. V shed 6 bases and J 6 bases; nucleotides not matched to a gene: 11. The CDR3 contains 14 residues. Here the CDR3 reads CSVAAGQGNSEQYF. DNA for the CDR3: TGCAGCGTGGCCGCGGGACAGGGGAATTCCGAGCAGTACTTC.

V is TRBV2 and J is TRBJ1-3, with TRBD1 matching over 8 bases. The germline gives CDR1 SNHLY, CDR2 FYNNEI. V shed 6 bases, J shed 3 bases, and the junction held 4 bases outside the gene matches. This CDR3 spans 14 amino acids. Written as DNA, the CDR3 is TGTGCCAGCAGCTTGGACAGGGTTGGAAACACCATATATTTT. This encodes CASSLDRVGNTIYF.

The sample holds a few counts of this clone. CDR3: CASSGYRGGYEQYF. The CDR3 DNA reads TGCGCCAGCAGCGGTTACAGGGGAGGCTACGAGCAGTACTTC. The chain is built from TRBV10-2 and TRBJ2-7; D might be TRBD1 (7 bases). Germline assignment: CDR1 WSHSY and CDR2 SAAADI. The ends were cut back, 6 bases at V and 3 bases at J, with 15 bases in the middle. This CDR3 has 14 residues.

This rearrangement joins TRBV19 to TRBJ1-5; D unresolved. Germline values: CDR1 LNHDA, CDR2 SQIVND (reference sequence). Trimming pared 3 bases from V and 0 bases from J, leaving 9 bases between. CDR3 size: 15 residues. In DNA form, the CDR3 reads TGTGCCAGTAGTATGTCCGACAATAGCAATCAGCCCCAGCATTTT. It is translated as CASSMSDNSNQPQHF.

The rearrangement links TRBV14 to TRBJ1-2, with a possible D match to TRBD1 (5 bases). V lost 6 bases and J 8 bases, leaving 13 bases between the germline ends. Germline V gene data show CDR1 as SGHDN and CDR2 as FVKESK. The CDR3 runs to 12 residues. CDR3 sequence (DNA): TGTGCCAGCAGGGGGGGAGCCGGCGGCTACACCTTC. Amino acid sequence: CASRGGAGGYTF.

The J gene is TRBJ1-2, the V gene TRBV4-3; 7 bases align to TRBD1. Per the germline V gene, CDR1 is LGHNA and CDR2 is YSLEER. J lost 4 bases, V lost 3 bases, and 11 bases had no gene match. This CDR3 has 16 residues. CDR3 DNA: TGCGCCAGCAGCCAGGAAGGGGGCAGGGGTGGCTATGGCTACACCTTC. This codes for CASSQEGGRGGYGYTF.

V and J are TRBV7-9 and TRBJ1-4; no clear D. The CDR3 contains 12 residues. Germline V gene data show CDR1 as SEHNR and CDR2 as FQNEAQ (reference sequence). The V end was cut by 5 bases, the J end by 8 bases, with 9 bases between. The CDR3 loop is CASSPRTEKLFF. CDR3 bases: TGTGCCAGCAGCCCCCGGACCGAAAAACTGTTTTTT. Together with reference TRBV7-9 and TRBJ1-4, the CDR3 gives the full variable domain: DTGVSQNPRHKITKRGQNVTFRCDPISEHNRLYWYRQTLGQGPEFLTYFQNEAQLEKSRLLSDRFSAERPKGSFSTLEIQRTEQGDSAMYLCASSPRTEKLFFGSGTQLSVL.

This chain connects TRBV7-9 to TRBJ2-3, with a tentative D call TRBD1 (5 bases). The CDR3 consists of 15 residues. The germline gives CDR1 SEHNR, CDR2 FQNEAQ (reference sequence). V dropped 2 bases and J dropped 5 bases, with 14 bases sitting between them. CDR3 nucleotides: TGTGCCAGCAGCTTAAGGGGCGCGAGTATAGATACGCAGTATTTT. It is translated as CASSLRGASIDTQYF.

The chain recombines TRBV2 with TRBJ2-1, with D perhaps TRBD1 (8 bases). V lost 6 bases and J lost 2, with 17 bases in between. Germline V lookup: CDR1 SNHLY, CDR2 FYNNEI. CDR3 length: 16 residues. CDR3 bases: TGTGCCAGCAGGAGGGAGGGACAGGCTCCCTACAATGAGCAGTTCTTC. Translating it yields CASRREGQAPYNEQFF.

The chain links TRBV19 to TRBJ1-5, with D possibly matching TRBD1 (6 bases). CDR1 LNHDA and CDR2 SQIVND come from the germline V gene (reference sequence). The CDR3 contains 15 residues. V gave up 3 bases and J gave up 6 bases, with 15 bases separating them. The CDR3 is CASSMTGGYGQPQHF. The CDR3 DNA follows: TGTGCCAGTAGTATGACAGGCGGCTATGGTCAGCCCCAGCATTTT.

The V gene is TRBV11-3, the J gene TRBJ2-2, with 7 positions matching TRBD2. The CDR3 runs to 15 residues. Germline CDR1 and CDR2: SGHNT and YENEEA. Trimming at V came to 5 bases and at J to 4 bases, leaving 7 bases not matched to a gene. In DNA form, the CDR3 reads TGTGCCAGCAGCCCCCGGGGGGTGCGCACCGGGGAGCTGTTTTTT. Encoded protein: CASSPRGVRTGELFF. Variable domain in full (rest from reference TRBV11-3 and TRBJ2-2): EAGVVQSPRYKIIEKKQPVAFWCNPISGHNTLYWYLQNLGQGPELLIRYENEEAVDDSQLPKDRFSAERLKGVDSTLKIQPAELGDSAVYLCASSPRGVRTGELFFGEGSRLTVL.

The rearrangement joins TRBV5-6 to TRBJ2-7; D is uncertain. V was pared by 2 bases and J by 3 bases, with 15 bases between. The germline V gene has CDR1 SGHDT and CDR2 YYEEEE. The length of the CDR3 is 15 residues. The CDR3 DNA is TGTGCCAGCAGCTTCGGTACTGCTACCCTCTACGAGCAGTACTTC. This gives the protein CASSFGTATLYEQYF.

A single count supports this clone. The J gene is TRBJ1-5, the V gene TRBV6-2 or TRBV6-3, with D perhaps matching TRBD1 (5 bases). Germline-derived CDR1 and CDR2 are MNHEY and SVGEGT. V lost 5 bases, J lost 1 base, and 9 bases lay in between. The CDR3 contains 14 residues. CDR3 nucleotides: TGTGCCAGCAGTCGTCACAGGAGCAATCAGCCCCAGCATTTT. Translating it yields CASSRHRSNQPQHF.